Listed here are 14 T cell receptor beta chains from one sample, sequenced in a study of CD8 T cells in Susac syndrome. A quantity of about 0.5 to 1 ug RNA underwent reverse transcription using random hexamers. One entry per CDR3 protein, called by TCRdb with MiXCR from the immunoSEQ multiplex PCR reads. Among about 120,000 distinct CDR3 sequences listed, about 93% were seen once. The sequencing sample was made of CD4+ T cells from PBMCs. The receptors originated from a human donor in good health.

The rearrangement uses TRBV4-3 and TRBJ1-6; no firm D call. This CDR3 contains 19 residues. Trimming removed 0 bases at V and 0 bases at J, with 15 bases between. Looked up from germline, CDR1 is LGHNA and CDR2 is YSLEER. For the CDR3, the DNA is TGCGCCAGCAGCCAAGATCCACCGGGCTCGAGCTCCTATAATTCACCCCTCCACTTT. Translation: CASSQDPPGSSSYNSPLHF.

The chain is built from TRBV2 and TRBJ1-1; no firm D call. Trimming shortened V by 8 bases and J by 3 bases, and 7 bases separated the two germline ends. Germline lookup yields CDR1 SNHLY and CDR2 FYNNEI. The CDR3 sequence is 11 residues long. The CDR3 sequence: CASGEDTEAFF. The CDR3 region has the DNA TGTGCCAGCGGGGAAGACACTGAAGCTTTCTTT.

The genes are TRBV20-1 and TRBJ2-1; 13 nucleotides line up with TRBD2. With V trimmed by 3 bases and J by 1 base, 3 bases remained unmatched. The CDR3 is 16 amino acids. Per the germline V gene, CDR1 is DFQATT and CDR2 is SNEGSKA (reference sequence). This CDR3 reads CSARGLAGNSYNEQFF. The CDR3 DNA is TGCAGTGCTAGGGGACTAGCGGGAAATTCCTACAATGAGCAGTTCTTC.

The chain uses TRBV6-4 and TRBJ2-7, with TRBD1 as a possible D gene (6 bases). V was trimmed by 4 bases and J by 0 bases, leaving 10 bases between them. CDR1 is MRHNA, CDR2 SNTAGT, per germline. CDR3 length: 14 amino acids. CDR3 nucleotide sequence: TGTGCCAGCAGTGCCGACAGGAACTCCTACGAGCAGTACTTC. Encoded protein: CASSADRNSYEQYF.

The genes are TRBV20-1 and TRBJ2-3; 12 nucleotides match TRBD2. Germline V gene lookup returns CDR1 DFQATT and CDR2 SNEGSKA (reference sequence). Unmatched junction bases numbered 8, after V lost 5 bases and J lost 5 bases. This CDR3 has 15 amino acids. The CDR3 is CSAQRTSGMGDTQYF. DNA for the CDR3: TGCAGTGCTCAGCGGACTAGCGGGATGGGAGATACGCAGTATTTT.

This clonotype came up a few times. This chain joins TRBV29-1 and TRBJ2-5, with D perhaps assigned TRBD1 or TRBD2 (5 bases each). The CDR3 sequence is 14 residues long. CDR1 SQVTM and CDR2 ANQGSEA come from the germline V gene. The germline V and J ends were trimmed by 4 bases and 0 bases, with 12 bases remaining between them. CDR3 sequence reads: CSVGRTTYQETQYF. In DNA, the CDR3 is TGCAGCGTTGGGAGGACAACGTACCAAGAGACCCAGTACTTC. Looking up the rest from reference TRBV29-1 and TRBJ2-5 gives the full variable domain: SAVISQKPSRDICQRGTSLTIQCQVDSQVTMMFWYRQQPGQSLTLIATANQGSEATYESGFVIDKFPISRPNLTFSTLTVSNMSPEDSSIYLCSVGRTTYQETQYFGPGTRLLVL.

This clonotype was recorded once. V is TRBV27 and J is TRBJ1-2, with a weak D call TRBD1 (6 bases). V shed 0 bases and J shed 0 bases, with 14 bases lying between them. The germline gives CDR1 MNHEY, CDR2 SMNVEV (reference sequence). There are 17 residues in the CDR3. This CDR3 reads CASSLSAQGFPNYGYTF. CDR3 DNA: TGTGCCAGCAGTTTATCGGCGCAGGGGTTCCCTAACTATGGCTACACCTTC.

This clonotype was observed a few times. V gene TRBV4-2 combines with J gene TRBJ2-1; 15 bases align to TRBD2. Unmatched junction bases numbered 3, after V lost 4 bases and J lost 5 bases. The length of the CDR3 is 16 residues. CDR1 is LGHNA and CDR2 is YNFKEQ in the germline V gene. DNA of the CDR3: TGTGCCAGCAGCCTGGGACTAGCGGGAGGTGACAATGAGCAGTTCTTC. Its translation: CASSLGLAGGDNEQFF.

J is TRBJ2-2 and V is TRBV3-1, with D unresolved. Deletions cut 8 bases from V and 3 bases from J, with 19 bases between. There are 16 residues in the CDR3. The germline gives CDR1 LGHDT, CDR2 YNNKEL (reference sequence). CDR3 coding DNA: TGTGCCAGCCGCCTCTCCCCTGACCGACACACCGGGGAGCTGTTTTTT. Its protein is CASRLSPDRHTGELFF.

V usage is TRBV20-1 and J usage is TRBJ1-1, with D tentatively TRBD1 (6 bases). V lost 6 bases, J lost 1 base, and 21 bases lay in between. Germline CDR1 DFQATT, CDR2 SNEGSKA (reference sequence). This CDR3 spans 16 amino acids. The DNA for the CDR3 is TGCAGTGCCCCACGAGGGGGAGGTTTCCCGAACACTGAAGCTTTCTTT. Translation gives CSAPRGGGFPNTEAFF.

This clonotype came up a few times. At one boundary the junction diverges from the germline segment, which might be a read error. The V and J genes are TRBV5-1 and TRBJ2-1; 9 bases line up with TRBD1. Germline CDR1 SGHRS, CDR2 YFSETQ. This CDR3 comprises 14 residues. The CDR3 region is CASSSGQGGNEQFF. CDR3 DNA: TGTGCCAGCAGTTCGGGACAGGGAGGCAATGAGCAGTTCTTC.

This rearrangement joins TRBV3-1 to TRBJ1-1, with 7 bases fitting TRBD1. This CDR3 is built from 15 residues. V lost 4 bases, J lost 3 bases, and 8 bases stayed unmatched. The germline V gene encodes CDR1 LGHDT and CDR2 YNNKEL (reference sequence). For the CDR3, the DNA is TGTGCCAGCAGCCGGGGAGGGGGCGTGGACACTGAAGCTTTCTTT. It is translated as CASSRGGGVDTEAFF. The variable domain in full, completed from reference TRBV3-1 and TRBJ1-1, reads DTAVSQTPKYLVTQMGNDKSIKCEQNLGHDTMYWYKQDSKKFLKIMFSYNNKELIINETVPNRFSPKSPDKAHLNLHINSLELGDSAVYFCASSRGGGVDTEAFFGQGTRLTVV.

The rearrangement uses TRBV4-2 and TRBJ2-7; TRBD1 matches at 7 bases. Germline V lookup: CDR1 LGHNA, CDR2 YNFKEQ. With 0 bases clipped from V and 5 bases from J, the junction kept 7 bases outside the gene matches. The CDR3 length is 15 residues. CDR3 nucleotides: TGTGCCAGCAGCCAAGAAGTCAGGGGGTGGGACGAGCAGTACTTC. Its protein is CASSQEVRGWDEQYF.

In this sample, this clonotype turned up a few times. The chain couples TRBV6-6 to TRBJ1-1, with D maybe TRBD1 (6 bases). The CDR3 contains 13 residues. Germline V gene lookup returns CDR1 MNHNY and CDR2 SVGAGI (reference sequence). The ends were cut back, 4 bases at V and 2 bases at J, with 8 bases in the middle. The CDR3 loop reads CASSSRGNTEAFF. CDR3 DNA: TGTGCCAGCAGTTCCAGGGGTAACACTGAAGCTTTCTTT.